This T cell receptor beta chain was retrieved from a study of regulatory T cells in long-lasting Graves disease. Overall study context: Less than 3 months of antithyroid drugs had been taken by newly diagnosed Graves' patients. Study-wide findings and caveats: Persistent disease samples used TRBV28, TRBJ1-2 and TRBJ2-5 preferentially.

As for this clonotype: Antigen unknown.

Time point defined: newly diagnosed GD, antithyroid drugs for less than 3 months. The TCR library was made from RNA extracted from PBMCs. For TCR beta, libraries came from iRepertoire HTBI primers and Arm-PCR of CDR3 regions. TCRdb reprocessed the multiplex PCR reads via MiXCR and lists one record per CDR3 protein. The table shows under 700,000 distinct CDR3 sequences, with approximately 16% occurring only once. Germline lookup yields CDR1 SGHKS and CDR2 YYEKEE (reference sequence). The CDR3 spans 13 residues. Trimming removed 1 base at V and 7 bases at J, with 12 bases between. The sample also formed part of further work on T cells in Graves' hyperthyroidism and ophthalmopathy. From that paper: The HTBI primer set drove a first-round RT-PCR of the TCR CDR3.

The sequence was obtained from a woman aged 40-60 years with Graves disease. Sequencing was performed on peripheral blood mononuclear cells (PBMCs), taken at new diagnosis, from a patient treated with antithyroid drugs. This chain links TRBV5-5 with TRBJ2-7; no clear D. DNA for the CDR3: TGTGCCAGCAGCTTGAACCCCCTCCGGGAGCAGTACTTC. Amino acid sequence: CASSLNPLREQYF.